This TCR beta chain is drawn from a study of cytomegalovirus exposure and HLA in healthy donors. Overall study: The roughly 110 validation repertoires matched the roughly 700 first-cohort repertoires in platform, a later analysis reported.

Sequencing used immunoSEQ multiplex PCR; TCRdb keeps in-frame clones, though not all of them. Of roughly 130,000 clones listed, 85% to 90% are singletons. Study conclusions and caveats: TCR beta chains numbering approximately 150 were designated cytomegalovirus-associated. Reports described diagnosis of cytomegalovirus status by the classifier as highly specific and sensitive. A later analysis found first-cohort TCR clusters tended to co-occur in the 130 or so validation repertoires.

To note about this clone: As yet, its antigen is unknown.

After removal of 0 bases from V and 9 bases from J, the junction contained 8 bases not matched to a gene. The germline V gene has CDR1 SGHTA and CDR2 FQGNSA. The CDR3 runs to 16 residues. This clonotype originated in a man aged 25 to 45 in good health and CMV-seronegative. V and J are TRBV7-2 and TRBJ2-1; 10 bases align to TRBD2. The specimen sequenced was PBMCs. CDR3 coding DNA: TGTGCCAGCAGCTTAGCCCCTCTAGCGGGAGCGTTTGAGCAGTTCTTC. Translated: CASSLAPLAGAFEQFF.